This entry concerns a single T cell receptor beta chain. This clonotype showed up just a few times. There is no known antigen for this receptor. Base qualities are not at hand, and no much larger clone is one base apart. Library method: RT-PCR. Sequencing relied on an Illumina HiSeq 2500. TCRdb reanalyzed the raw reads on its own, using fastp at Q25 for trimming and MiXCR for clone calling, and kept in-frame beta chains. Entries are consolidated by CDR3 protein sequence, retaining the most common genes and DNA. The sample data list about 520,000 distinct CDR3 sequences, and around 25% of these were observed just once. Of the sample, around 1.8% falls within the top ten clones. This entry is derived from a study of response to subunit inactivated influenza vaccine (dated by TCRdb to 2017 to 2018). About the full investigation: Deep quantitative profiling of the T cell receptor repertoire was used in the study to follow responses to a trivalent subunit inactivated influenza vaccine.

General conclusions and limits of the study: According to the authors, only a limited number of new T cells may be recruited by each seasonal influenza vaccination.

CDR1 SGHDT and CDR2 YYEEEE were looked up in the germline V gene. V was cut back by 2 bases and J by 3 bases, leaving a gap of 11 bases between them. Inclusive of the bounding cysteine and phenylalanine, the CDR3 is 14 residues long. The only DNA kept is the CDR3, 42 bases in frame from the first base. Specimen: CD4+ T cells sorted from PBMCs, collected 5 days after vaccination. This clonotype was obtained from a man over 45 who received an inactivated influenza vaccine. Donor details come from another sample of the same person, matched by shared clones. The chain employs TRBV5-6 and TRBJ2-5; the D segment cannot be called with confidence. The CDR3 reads CASSLSWQEETQYF. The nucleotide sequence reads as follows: TGTGCCAGCAGCTTATCTTGGCAGGAAGAGACCCAGTACTTC.